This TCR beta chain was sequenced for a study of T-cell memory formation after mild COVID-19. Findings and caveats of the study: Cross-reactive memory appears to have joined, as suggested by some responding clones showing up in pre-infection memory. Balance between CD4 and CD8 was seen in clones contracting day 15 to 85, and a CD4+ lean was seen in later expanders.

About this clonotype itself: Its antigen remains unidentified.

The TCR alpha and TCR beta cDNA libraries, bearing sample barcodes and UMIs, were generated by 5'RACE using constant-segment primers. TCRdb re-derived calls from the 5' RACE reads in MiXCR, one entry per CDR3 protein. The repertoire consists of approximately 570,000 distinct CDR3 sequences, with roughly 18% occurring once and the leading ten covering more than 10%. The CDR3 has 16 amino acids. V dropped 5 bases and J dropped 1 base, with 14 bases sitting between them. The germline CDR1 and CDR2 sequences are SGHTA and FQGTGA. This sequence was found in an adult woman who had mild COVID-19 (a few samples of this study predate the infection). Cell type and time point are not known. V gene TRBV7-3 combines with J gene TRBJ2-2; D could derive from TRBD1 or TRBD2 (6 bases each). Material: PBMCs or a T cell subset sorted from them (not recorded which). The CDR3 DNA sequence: TGTGCCAGCAGCCCGTCCGGAGGGGGGAACACCGGGGAGCTGTTTTTT. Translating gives CASSPSGGGNTGELFF.